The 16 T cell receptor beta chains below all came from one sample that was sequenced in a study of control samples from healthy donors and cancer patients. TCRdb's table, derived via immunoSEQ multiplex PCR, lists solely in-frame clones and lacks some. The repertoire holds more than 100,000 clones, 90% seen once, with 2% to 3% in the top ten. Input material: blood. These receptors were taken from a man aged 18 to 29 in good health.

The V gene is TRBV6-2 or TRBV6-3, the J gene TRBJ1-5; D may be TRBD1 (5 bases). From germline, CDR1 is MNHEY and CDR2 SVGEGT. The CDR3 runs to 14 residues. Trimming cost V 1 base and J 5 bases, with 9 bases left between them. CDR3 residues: CASSYWTNHQPQHF. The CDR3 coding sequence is TGTGCCAGCAGTTACTGGACAAACCATCAGCCCCAGCATTTT.

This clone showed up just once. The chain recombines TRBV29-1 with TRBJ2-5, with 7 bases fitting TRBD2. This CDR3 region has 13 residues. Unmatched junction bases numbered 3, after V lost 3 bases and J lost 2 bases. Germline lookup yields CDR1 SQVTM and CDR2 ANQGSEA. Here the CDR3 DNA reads TGCAGCGTTGACAGCGGGATACAAGAGACCCAGTACTTC. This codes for CSVDSGIQETQYF.

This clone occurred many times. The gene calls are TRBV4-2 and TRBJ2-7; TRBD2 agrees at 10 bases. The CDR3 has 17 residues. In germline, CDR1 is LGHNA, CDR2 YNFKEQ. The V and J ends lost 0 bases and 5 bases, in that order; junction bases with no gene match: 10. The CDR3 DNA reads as TGTGCCAGCAGCCAAGAAAAGCGGGGGGGCCCTTACGACGAGCAGTACTTC. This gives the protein CASSQEKRGGPYDEQYF.

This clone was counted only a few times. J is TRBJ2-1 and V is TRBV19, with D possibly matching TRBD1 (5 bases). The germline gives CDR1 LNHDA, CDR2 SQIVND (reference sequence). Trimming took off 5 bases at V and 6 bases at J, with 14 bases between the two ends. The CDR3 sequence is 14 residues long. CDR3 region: CASSVSRVSNEQFF. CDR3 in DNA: TGTGCCAGTAGTGTATCCAGGGTTAGCAATGAGCAGTTCTTC.

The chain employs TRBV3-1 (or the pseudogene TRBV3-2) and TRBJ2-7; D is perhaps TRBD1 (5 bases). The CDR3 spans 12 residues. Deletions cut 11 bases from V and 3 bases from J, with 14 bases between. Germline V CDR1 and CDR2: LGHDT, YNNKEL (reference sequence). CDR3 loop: CAAGSPVYEQYV. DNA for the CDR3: TGTGCCGCAGGGTCGCCGGTCTACGAGCAGTACGTC.

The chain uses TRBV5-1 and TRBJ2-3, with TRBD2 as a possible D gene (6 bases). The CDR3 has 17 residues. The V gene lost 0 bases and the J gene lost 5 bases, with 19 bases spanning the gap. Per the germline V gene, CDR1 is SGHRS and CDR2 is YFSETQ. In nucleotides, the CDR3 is TGCGCCAGCAGCTTGGCCGGAACCTATCTCGGGGGAGATACGCAGTATTTT. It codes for CASSLAGTYLGGDTQYF.

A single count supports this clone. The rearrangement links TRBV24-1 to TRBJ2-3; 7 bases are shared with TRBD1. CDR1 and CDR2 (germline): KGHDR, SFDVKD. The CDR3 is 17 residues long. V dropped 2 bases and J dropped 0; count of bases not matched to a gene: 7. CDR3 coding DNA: TGTGCCACCAGTGATTACGGACAGGCCACTAGCACAGATACGCAGTATTTT. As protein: CATSDYGQATSTDTQYF.

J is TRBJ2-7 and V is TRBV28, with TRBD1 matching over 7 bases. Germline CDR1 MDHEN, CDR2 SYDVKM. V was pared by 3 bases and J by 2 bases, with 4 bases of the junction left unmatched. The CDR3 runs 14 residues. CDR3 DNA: TGTGCCAGCAGTTTGAGGGGGCCTACCTACGAGCAGTACTTC. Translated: CASSLRGPTYEQYF.

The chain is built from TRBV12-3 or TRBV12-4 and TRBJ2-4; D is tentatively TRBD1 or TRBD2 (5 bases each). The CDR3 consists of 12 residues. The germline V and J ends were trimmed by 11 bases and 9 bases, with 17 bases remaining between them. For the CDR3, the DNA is TGTGCCTGCTTTGCTGCTGGGGGCATTCAGTACTTC. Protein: CACFAAGGIQYF.

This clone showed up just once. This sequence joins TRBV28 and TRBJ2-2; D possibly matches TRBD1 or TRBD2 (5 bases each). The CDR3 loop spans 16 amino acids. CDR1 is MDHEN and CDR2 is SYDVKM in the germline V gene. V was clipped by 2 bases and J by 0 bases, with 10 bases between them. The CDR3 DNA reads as TGTGCCAGCAGTTTAATGGGGACGGCGAACACCGGGGAGCTGTTTTTT. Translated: CASSLMGTANTGELFF.

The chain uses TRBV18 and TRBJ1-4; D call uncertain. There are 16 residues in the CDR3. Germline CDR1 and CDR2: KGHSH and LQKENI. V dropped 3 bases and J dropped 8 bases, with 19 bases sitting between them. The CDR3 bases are TGTGCCAGCTCACCCAAGGTACATCCACCTATAGAAAAACTGTTTTTT. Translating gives CASSPKVHPPIEKLFF.

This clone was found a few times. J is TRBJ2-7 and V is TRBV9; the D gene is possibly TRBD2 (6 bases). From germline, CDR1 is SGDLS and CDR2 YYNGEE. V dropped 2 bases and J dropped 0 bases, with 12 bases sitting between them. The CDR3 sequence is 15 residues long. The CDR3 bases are TGTGCCAGCAGCGTGGGGGACGGGGGCTCCTACGAGCAGTACGTC. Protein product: CASSVGDGGSYEQYV.

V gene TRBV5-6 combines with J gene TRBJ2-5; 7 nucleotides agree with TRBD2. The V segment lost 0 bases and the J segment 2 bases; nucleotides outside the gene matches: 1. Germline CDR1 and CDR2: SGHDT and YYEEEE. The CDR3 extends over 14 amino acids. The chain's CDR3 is CASSLGSGQETQYF. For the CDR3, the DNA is TGTGCCAGCAGCTTGGGTAGCGGGCAAGAGACCCAGTACTTC.

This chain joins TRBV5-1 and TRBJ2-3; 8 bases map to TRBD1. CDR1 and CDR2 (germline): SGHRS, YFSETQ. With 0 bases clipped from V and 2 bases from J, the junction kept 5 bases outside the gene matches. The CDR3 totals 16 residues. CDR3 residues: CASSLGGTGTTDTQYF. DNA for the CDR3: TGCGCCAGCAGCTTGGGTGGGACAGGAACCACAGATACGCAGTATTTT.

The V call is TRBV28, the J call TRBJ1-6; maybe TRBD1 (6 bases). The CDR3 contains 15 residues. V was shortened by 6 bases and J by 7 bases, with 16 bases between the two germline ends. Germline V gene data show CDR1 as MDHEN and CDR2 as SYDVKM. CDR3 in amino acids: CASSSGDNRNSPLHF. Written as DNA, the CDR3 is TGTGCCAGCAGCTCCGGGGACAACCGCAATTCACCCCTCCACTTT.

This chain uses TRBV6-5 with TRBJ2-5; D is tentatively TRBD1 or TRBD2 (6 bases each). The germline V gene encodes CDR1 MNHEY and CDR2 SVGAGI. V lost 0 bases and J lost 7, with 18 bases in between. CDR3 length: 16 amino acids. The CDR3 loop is CASSYSKGGRLGTQYF. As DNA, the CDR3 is TGTGCCAGCAGTTACTCGAAGGGGGGACGTCTTGGGACCCAGTACTTC.